This entry lists 19 T cell receptor beta chains sequenced from one sample in a study of cytomegalovirus exposure and HLA in healthy donors. PCR amplification relied on 60 Vbeta primers (plus 13 Jbeta primers). TCRdb's copy holds only in-frame clones and misses some; the assay was immunoSEQ multiplex PCR. The sample carries around 250,000 clones, approximately 80% recorded once. Material: PBMCs. The receptors derive from a woman in her fifties or sixties in good health and CMV-seropositive.

This chain links TRBV9 with TRBJ2-3; 11 bases agree with TRBD2. CDR1 SGDLS and CDR2 YYNGEE come from the germline V gene. The CDR3 has 14 amino acids. The J segment lost 6 bases and the V segment lost 6 bases, leaving 6 bases of the junction unmatched. Written as DNA, the CDR3 is TGTGCCAGCACCACGGGACTAGCGGACGATACGCAGTATTTT. Amino acid sequence: CASTTGLADDTQYF.

CDR3 DNA sequence: TGTGCCAGCAGTGATGCAGGGGTTCTAAATCAGCCCCAGCATTTT. It is translated as CASSDAGVLNQPQHF. The chain carries TRBV2 and TRBJ1-5, with D possibly TRBD1 on 6 matching bases. The germline V gene has CDR1 SNHLY and CDR2 FYNNEI. The CDR3 runs 15 residues. V lost 3 bases and J lost 4, with 13 bases in between.

This clone has only a few counts. This chain joins TRBV6-6 and TRBJ1-1; 7 bases align to TRBD1. Germline V gene data show CDR1 as MNHNY and CDR2 as SVGAGI (reference sequence). There are 12 residues in the CDR3. V gave up 6 bases and J gave up 11 bases; unmatched junction bases: 9. CDR3 residues: CASSSRQGWAFF. The CDR3 DNA sequence: TGTGCCAGCAGCTCCAGACAGGGTTGGGCTTTCTTT.

In its sample, this clone was seen a few times. This chain uses TRBV19 with TRBJ1-1; perhaps TRBD1 as D (6 bases). This CDR3 spans 15 amino acids. Germline V gene sequence: CDR1 LNHDA, CDR2 SQIVND (reference sequence). V lost 5 bases to trimming and J lost 0 bases, with 13 bases between them. CDR3 amino acids: CASSPRGQLNTEAFF. The CDR3 DNA reads as TGTGCCAGTAGTCCCCGAGGACAGCTGAACACTGAAGCTTTCTTT. Looking up the rest from reference TRBV19 and TRBJ1-1 gives the full variable domain: DGGITQSPKYLFRKEGQNVTLSCEQNLNHDAMYWYRQDPGQGLRLIYYSQIVNDFQKGDIAEGYSVSREKKESFPLTVTSAQKNPTAFYLCASSPRGQLNTEAFFGQGTRLTVV.

V gene TRBV2 combines with J gene TRBJ2-1; 9 bases map to TRBD2. The germline V gene has CDR1 SNHLY and CDR2 FYNNEI. V lost 4 bases, J lost 12 bases, and 10 bases stayed unmatched. The CDR3 is 14 residues long. CDR3 DNA sequence: TGTGCCAGCAGTGGGTCCATCATAGCGGGAGTGCAGTTCTTC. Encoded protein: CASSGSIIAGVQFF.

This rearrangement joins TRBV10-3 to TRBJ2-2; 7 positions match TRBD2. V gave up 3 bases and J gave up 2 bases; unmatched junction bases: 12. CDR3 length: 18 residues. Germline lookup yields CDR1 ENHRY and CDR2 SYGVKD. The CDR3 DNA is TGTGCCATCAGTGATCGGGCTAGCGGAGTAATAAACACCGGGGAGCTGTTTTTT. Translated, it gives CAISDRASGVINTGELFF.

The chain has TRBV29-1 and TRBJ1-2; no clear D. The germline V and J ends were trimmed by 0 bases and 4 bases, with 6 bases remaining between them. The CDR3 has 12 residues. Per germline, CDR1 SQVTM and CDR2 ANQGSEA. CDR3 in amino acids: CSVEDSVYGYTF. The CDR3 region has the DNA TGCAGCGTTGAAGACTCAGTCTATGGCTACACCTTC.

The chain uses TRBV5-1 and TRBJ2-3; 13 bases map to TRBD2. Germline-derived CDR1 and CDR2 are SGHRS and YFSETQ. The CDR3 is 16 amino acids. V trimming: 4 bases; J trimming: 5 bases; junction bases outside the gene matches: 7. This CDR3 reads CASSPGLAGVGDTQYF. DNA for the CDR3: TGCGCCAGCAGCCCAGGACTAGCGGGAGTAGGAGATACGCAGTATTTT.

This clone has only a few counts. The rearrangement joins TRBV25-1 to TRBJ1-5, with D hard to call. V was cut by 3 bases and J by 4 bases, with 13 bases left in between. CDR1 and CDR2 (germline): MGHDK, SYGVNS. The CDR3 length is 15 residues. CDR3 bases: TGTGCCAGCAGTGATGGCTCCGCCTCTAATCAGCCCCAGCATTTT. Protein sequence: CASSDGSASNQPQHF. The whole variable domain, filled in from reference TRBV25-1 and TRBJ1-5, reads EADIYQTPRYLVIGTGKKITLECSQTMGHDKMYWYQQDPGMELHLIHYSYGVNSTEKGDLSSESTVSRIRTEHFPLTLESARPSHTSQYLCASSDGSASNQPQHFGDGTRLSIL.

The J gene is TRBJ1-5, the V gene TRBV19, with 7 bases aligning to TRBD1. Trimming took 6 bases from V and 7 from J; bases not matched to a gene: 6. This CDR3 is 13 amino acids long. Germline V gives CDR1 LNHDA, CDR2 SQIVND (reference sequence). The CDR3 reads CASRNDRDQPQHF. In DNA, the CDR3 is TGTGCCAGTAGAAACGACAGGGACCAGCCCCAGCATTTT.

The chain couples TRBV18 to TRBJ2-1; 7 nucleotides align to TRBD1. The CDR3 contains 16 residues. The V segment lost 6 bases and the J segment 0 bases; nucleotides outside the gene matches: 8. Germline values: CDR1 KGHSH, CDR2 LQKENI. The CDR3 nucleotides are TGTGCCAGCTCTCTCGGACAGGTCAGCTCCTACAATGAGCAGTTCTTC. It specifies CASSLGQVSSYNEQFF.

The J gene is TRBJ2-7, the V gene TRBV19, with D possibly being TRBD1 (6 bases). V lost 2 bases to trimming and J lost 2 bases, with 13 bases between them. CDR1 and CDR2 (germline): LNHDA, SQIVND (reference sequence). The CDR3 is 15 residues long. CDR3 residues: CASSIFRTAPYEQYF. CDR3 bases: TGTGCCAGTAGTATATTTCGGACAGCCCCCTACGAGCAGTACTTC.

This clone appeared once. This chain connects TRBV5-1 to TRBJ2-6, with D uncertain. V shed 0 bases and J shed 2 bases, with 9 bases lying between them. Germline CDR1 reads SGHRS; CDR2 reads YFSETQ. This CDR3 has 16 residues. CDR3 amino acids: CASSLGPNTGANVLTF. DNA of the CDR3: TGCGCCAGCAGCTTGGGTCCGAACACTGGGGCCAACGTCCTGACTTTC.

This clone was counted a single time. V is TRBV2 and J is TRBJ2-5; 14 bases fit TRBD2. The J call may be mistaken, given a closer DNA end match to TRBJ2-7. Per the germline V gene, CDR1 is SNHLY and CDR2 is FYNNEI. This CDR3 is 15 amino acids long. The CDR3 DNA follows: TGTGCCAGCAGCGCCGGGACTAGCGGGAGATACGAGCAGTACTTC. Translation gives CASSAGTSGRYEQYF.

Written as DNA, the CDR3 is TGTGCCAGTAGCAACGGACCTAGCCGCTACACCTTC. Its translation: CASSNGPSRYTF. The chain links TRBV19 to TRBJ1-2, with D hard to call. Germline CDR1 reads LNHDA; CDR2 reads SQIVND (reference sequence). The ends were cut back, 6 bases at V and 9 bases at J, with 14 bases in the middle. The CDR3 extends over 12 amino acids.

The chain is built from TRBV27 and TRBJ2-3; a possible D gene is TRBD2 (5 bases). Germline CDR1 and CDR2: MNHEY and SMNVEV (reference sequence). V was trimmed by 5 bases and J by 6 bases, leaving 24 bases between them. This CDR3 is 17 amino acids long. The CDR3 DNA follows: TGTGCCAGCAGTCTCGGAGGCTATCGGGTACTCGGGGATACGCAGTATTTT. Residues: CASSLGGYRVLGDTQYF.

This sequence joins TRBV5-4 and TRBJ2-7; weak D call: TRBD2 (5 bases). Germline V CDR1 and CDR2: SGHNT, YYREEE (reference sequence). The CDR3 loop spans 17 amino acids. V dropped 4 bases and J dropped 1 base, with 21 bases sitting between them. CDR3 coding DNA: TGTGCCAGCAGCCCCTACCGGCGGGTAAAAGGGTCCTACGAGCAGTACTTC. As protein: CASSPYRRVKGSYEQYF.

J is TRBJ2-3 and V is TRBV6-1, with TRBD2 identical over 13 bases. The CDR3 consists of 15 residues. The V segment lost 4 bases and the J segment 5 bases; nucleotides outside the gene matches: 3. CDR1 is MNHNS and CDR2 is SASEGT in the germline V gene. In nucleotides, the CDR3 is TGTGCCAGCAGTGGGACTAGCGGGAGACTAGATACGCAGTATTTT. Translation: CASSGTSGRLDTQYF.

The chain combines TRBV29-1 with TRBJ1-1; the D is unclear. Germline V lookup: CDR1 SQVTM, CDR2 ANQGSEA. The V and J ends lost 0 bases and 4 bases respectively, with 9 bases between them. This CDR3 contains 13 residues. This CDR3 reads CSVEEDFGTEAFF. CDR3 DNA: TGCAGCGTTGAAGAGGACTTTGGCACTGAAGCTTTCTTT.